This entry lists 25 T cell receptor beta chains sequenced from one sample in a study of shared clonotypes between healthy human individuals. Profiled with immunoSEQ multiplex PCR; TCRdb holds only in-frame clones, not every one. There are 2,500,000 or so clones in the sample; roughly 93% occur only once, and around 0.37% lies in the top ten. Sequences were obtained from naive CD4+ T cells from PBMCs. The subset denotes: CD45RA+ positively selected. Receptors originate from a man between 18 and 35 years old in good health. Some clones in this sample may be carry-over from other donors' samples.

The chain employs TRBV19 and TRBJ2-1; possibly TRBD2 for D (6 bases). V was clipped by 6 bases and J by 8 bases, with 14 bases between them. The CDR3 runs to 13 residues. Germline CDR1 is LNHDA and CDR2 is SQIVND (reference sequence). The CDR3 reads CASSRGRLDEQFF. CDR3 nucleotide sequence: TGTGCCAGTAGCCGGGGGAGGTTGGATGAGCAGTTCTTC.

Only a few counts were recorded for this clone. V gene TRBV30 combines with J gene TRBJ1-5; D gene unclear. This CDR3 spans 10 amino acids. The V end lost 4 bases, the J end lost 7 bases, and 5 bases lay between the germline ends. The germline gives CDR1 GTSNPN, CDR2 SVGIG (reference sequence). The DNA for the CDR3 is TGTGCCTGGAAGCGGCAGCCCCAGCATTTT. Protein: CAWKRQPQHF.

The V call is TRBV6-6, the J call TRBJ2-7; possibly TRBD2 for D (5 bases). Germline CDR1 reads MNHNY; CDR2 reads SVGAGI (reference sequence). Trimming shortened V by 11 bases and J by 5 bases, and 28 bases separated the two germline ends. This CDR3 contains 16 residues. This CDR3 reads CAACRGVARGGDEQYF. CDR3 DNA: TGTGCCGCCTGTCGGGGTGTTGCGCGCGGCGGAGACGAGCAGTACTTC.

The CDR3 region has the DNA TGTGCCAGCAGAGCTGCCAGCGAGCAGTACTTC. Protein sequence: CASRAASEQYF. The chain combines TRBV11-1 with TRBJ2-7; D not certain. The CDR3 runs 11 residues. The ends were cut back, 6 bases at V and 6 bases at J, with 9 bases in the middle. The germline gives CDR1 SGHAT, CDR2 FQDESV (reference sequence).

The chain recombines TRBV18 with TRBJ1-3, with D possibly matching TRBD1 (6 bases). The V end lost 4 bases, the J end lost 0 bases, and 7 bases lay between the germline ends. The CDR3 loop spans 14 amino acids. Germline lookup yields CDR1 KGHSH and CDR2 LQKENI. Here the CDR3 DNA reads TGTGCCAGCTCACAGGACAGCTCTGGAAACACCATATATTTT. Its translation: CASSQDSSGNTIYF.

The V call is TRBV5-4, the J call TRBJ2-3; D gene uncertain. The CDR3 is 12 residues long. V was trimmed by 6 bases and J by 6 bases, leaving 11 bases between them. CDR1 is SGHNT and CDR2 is YYREEE in the germline V gene (reference sequence). The CDR3 DNA reads TGTGCCAGCAACAACCTTACCGATACGCAGTATTTT. Its protein is CASNNLTDTQYF. Together with reference TRBV5-4 and TRBJ2-3, the CDR3 gives the full variable domain: ETGVTQSPTHLIKTRGQQVTLRCSSQSGHNTVSWYQQALGQGPQFIFQYYREEENGRGNFPPRFSGLQFPNYSSELNVNALELDDSALYLCASNNLTDTQYFGPGTRLTVL.

This chain uses TRBV18 with TRBJ2-5, with D possibly being TRBD1 or TRBD2 (8 bases each). The germline CDR1 and CDR2 sequences are KGHSH and LQKENI. The CDR3 runs to 18 residues. Trimming pared 1 base from V and 2 bases from J, leaving 20 bases between. The CDR3 bases are TGTGCCAGCTCACCACGTTTTAGCGGGACAGGCAGTCAAGAGACCCAGTACTTC. Protein product: CASSPRFSGTGSQETQYF.

The chain is built from TRBV5-1 and TRBJ2-3, with D perhaps matching TRBD1 (6 bases). V dropped 0 bases and J dropped 0 bases, with 20 bases sitting between them. The V gene's germline CDR1 is SGHRS and CDR2 YFSETQ. The CDR3 sequence is 19 residues long. CDR3 sequence (DNA): TGCGCCAGCAGCTTGGTCCCGTTGAGGACAGCGTCTAGCACAGATACGCAGTATTTT. It encodes CASSLVPLRTASSTDTQYF.

The J gene is TRBJ1-1, the V gene TRBV6-7, with 9 nucleotides matching TRBD1. TRBV6-7 is an open reading frame whose function is uncertain. Trimming cost V 5 bases and J 2 bases; bases outside gene matches: 18. This CDR3 comprises 19 residues. CDR3 sequence: CASSPQPPLQGACNTEAFF. CDR3 nucleotide sequence: TGTGCCAGCAGTCCTCAGCCCCCCTTACAGGGGGCGTGCAACACTGAAGCTTTCTTT.

The J gene is TRBJ2-7, the V gene TRBV28, with 8 bases identical to TRBD2. The V and J ends lost 6 bases and 6 bases, in that order; junction bases with no gene match: 16. Germline loops: CDR1 MDHEN, CDR2 SYDVKM. The CDR3 has 16 residues. The CDR3 nucleotides are TGTGCCAGCAGCCCAAGTAGACCGGGACTAGTGGGCGAGCAGTACTTC. It specifies CASSPSRPGLVGEQYF.

This sequence joins TRBV2 and TRBJ2-7; 10 nucleotides align to TRBD1. The ends lost 1 base at V and 5 bases at J; junction bases unmatched: 5. CDR3 length equals 15 residues. Germline CDR1 reads SNHLY; CDR2 reads FYNNEI. CDR3 bases: TGTGCCAGCAGTGAAGAAGGACAGGGGGTCGACGAGCAGTACTTC. Translation gives CASSEEGQGVDEQYF.

This clone appeared once. The rearrangement links TRBV30 to TRBJ2-3, with D hard to call. CDR1 is GTSNPN, CDR2 SVGIG, per germline (reference sequence). Trimming stripped 0 bases from V and 4 bases from J, with 5 bases between. The CDR3 is 12 residues long. CDR3 loop: CAWSVESDTQYF. The CDR3 DNA sequence: TGTGCCTGGAGTGTAGAATCAGATACGCAGTATTTT.

J is TRBJ1-2 and V is TRBV25-1; D is possibly TRBD1 (5 bases). The V end lost 8 bases, the J end lost 4 bases, and 20 bases lay between the germline ends. This CDR3 region has 15 residues. The germline V gene has CDR1 MGHDK and CDR2 SYGVNS. CDR3 bases: TGTGCCAGCGAGGGGCAGGGAAGGGTATTCTATGGCTACACCTTC. Amino acid sequence: CASEGQGRVFYGYTF.

This chain connects TRBV4-2 to TRBJ2-5; TRBD2 agrees at 10 bases. The V gene end was trimmed by 1 base and the J gene end by 4 bases; junction bases not matched to a gene: 12. This CDR3 comprises 18 residues. Germline V gene lookup returns CDR1 LGHNA and CDR2 YNFKEQ. CDR3 DNA sequence: TGTGCCAGCAGCCAAGGAACAAGCGGGAGGGCCGTTGGAGAGACCCAGTACTTC. Residues: CASSQGTSGRAVGETQYF.

The rearrangement uses TRBV5-1 and TRBJ1-4; D remains ambiguous. This CDR3 comprises 17 residues. Germline assignment: CDR1 SGHRS and CDR2 YFSETQ. V was cut by 0 bases and J by 0 bases, with 12 bases left in between. This CDR3 reads CASSLVARDATNEKLFF. CDR3 in DNA: TGCGCCAGCAGCTTGGTTGCCAGAGACGCAACTAATGAAAAACTGTTTTTT.

The chain joins TRBV7-3 to TRBJ2-2; D might be TRBD1 or TRBD2, each matching 5 bases. CDR3 size: 15 residues. The V gene lost 5 bases and the J gene lost 10 bases, with 20 bases spanning the gap. Germline V gene lookup returns CDR1 SGHTA and CDR2 FQGTGA. Here the CDR3 reads CASSLTRDRGKELFF. The CDR3 DNA reads TGTGCCAGCAGCCTCACCCGGGACCGAGGGAAGGAGCTGTTTTTT.

The chain has TRBV28 and TRBJ2-3; TRBD1 aligns across 9 bases. The trim removed 10 bases at V and 4 bases at J, leaving 12 bases unmatched. In germline, CDR1 is MDHEN, CDR2 SYDVKM. The CDR3 loop spans 15 amino acids. DNA for the CDR3: TGTGCCACCACCGCCGGGACAGGGATCCCAGATACGCAGTATTTT. Encoded protein: CATTAGTGIPDTQYF.

This chain links TRBV4-1 with TRBJ2-7, with D possibly TRBD1 on 7 matching bases. Trimming removed 4 bases from V and 3 bases from J, with 22 bases in between. CDR3 length equals 17 residues. Germline-derived CDR1 and CDR2 are MGHRA and YSYEKL. CDR3 sequence reads: CASSRTSAAGGGYEQYF. CDR3 nucleotide sequence: TGCGCCAGCAGCCGGACGTCGGCGGCAGGGGGAGGCTACGAGCAGTACTTC.

The chain joins TRBV29-1 to TRBJ2-7; D not resolved. V dropped 6 bases and J dropped 3 bases, with 12 bases sitting between them. This CDR3 comprises 12 residues. Germline CDR1 and CDR2: SQVTM and ANQGSEA. Here the CDR3 reads CSVAGPSYEQYF. The CDR3 DNA sequence: TGCAGCGTGGCCGGGCCGAGCTACGAGCAGTACTTC.

The chain has TRBV13 and TRBJ2-7; D is ambiguous. Germline CDR1 reads PRHDT; CDR2 reads FYEKMQ (reference sequence). The CDR3 has 14 amino acids. With 3 bases removed from V and 0 bases from J, the gap between germline ends came to 9 bases. The CDR3 here is CASSFSESSYEQYF. The DNA of the CDR3 is TGTGCCAGCAGCTTTTCTGAGAGCTCCTACGAGCAGTACTTC.

This rearrangement joins TRBV7-9 to TRBJ2-3, with D possibly being TRBD2 (6 bases). The CDR3 runs to 15 residues. The V end lost 4 bases, the J end lost 3 bases, and 14 bases lay between the germline ends. The germline gives CDR1 SEHNR, CDR2 FQNEAQ (reference sequence). CDR3 in DNA: TGTGCCAGCAGCTCCCCCTCCCGGGAGACAGATACGCAGTATTTT. Protein sequence: CASSSPSRETDTQYF.

CDR3 nucleotide sequence: TGCGCCAGCAGCTTGGAGGGCAGACTTAATGAAAAACTGTTTTTT. It codes for CASSLEGRLNEKLFF. The chain uses TRBV5-1 and TRBJ1-4; D is uncertain. The germline gives CDR1 SGHRS, CDR2 YFSETQ. The CDR3 sequence is 15 residues long. V lost 0 bases and J lost 4, with 10 bases in between. Variable domain in full (rest from reference TRBV5-1 and TRBJ1-4): KAGVTQTPRYLIKTRGQQVTLSCSPISGHRSVSWYQQTPGQGLQFLFEYFSETQRNKGNFPGRFSGRQFSNSRSEMNVSTLELGDSALYLCASSLEGRLNEKLFFGSGTQLSVL.

The table lists this clone with a count of one. The CDR3 protein is CASSLQRDTEAFF. In DNA, the CDR3 is TGTGCCAGCAGCTTACAGCGCGACACTGAAGCTTTCTTT. The rearrangement joins TRBV7-3 to TRBJ1-1; D is uncertain. The V gene lost 2 bases and the J gene lost 3 bases, with 7 bases spanning the gap. The CDR3 is 13 residues long. Per germline, CDR1 SGHTA and CDR2 FQGTGA.

As for this clone: Additional DNA sequences in this sample encode the identical CDR3. The chain carries TRBV19 and TRBJ1-1; TRBD1 might be the D (5 bases). The CDR3 length is 14 residues. Germline V lookup: CDR1 LNHDA, CDR2 SQIVND (reference sequence). Trimming left V 3 bases short and J 1 base short, with 9 bases between. CDR3 sequence reads: CASSMGGRNTEAFF. CDR3 in DNA: TGTGCCAGTAGTATGGGGGGACGGAACACTGAAGCTTTCTTT.

The chain uses TRBV6-6 and TRBJ1-2, with 11 positions matching TRBD1. Germline CDR1 and CDR2: MNHNY and SVGAGI (reference sequence). J lost 8 bases, V lost 7 bases, and 9 bases had no gene match. The CDR3 has 14 amino acids. The CDR3 region is CASTLDRGRGGYTF. As DNA, the CDR3 is TGTGCCAGCACCCTGGACAGGGGGCGTGGGGGCTACACCTTC.